These 17 T cell receptor beta chains came from one sample sequenced in a study of T cell responses to AZD1222 COVID-19 vaccine. Method: immunoSEQ multiplex PCR; TCRdb's copy keeps in-frame clones and lacks some. The sample has about 200,000 clones; roughly 90% are singletons. The sequencing here drew on peripheral blood, taken 28 days after the second AZD1222 dose. These receptor sequences come from an adult who received the AZD1222 COVID-19 vaccine.

The chain links TRBV13 to TRBJ2-1, with 7 bases fitting TRBD2. The V gene's germline CDR1 is PRHDT and CDR2 FYEKMQ (reference sequence). The trim removed 2 bases at V and 0 bases at J, leaving 13 bases unmatched. The CDR3 is 19 residues long. DNA of the CDR3: TGTGCCAGCAGCTTAAGGATTACCGGAGGCGGGAGCTCCTACAATGAGCAGTTCTTC. As protein: CASSLRITGGGSSYNEQFF.

This chain joins TRBV28 and TRBJ2-7; D perhaps matches TRBD1 (6 bases). The V gene lost 3 bases and the J gene lost 6 bases, with 21 bases spanning the gap. Per the germline V gene, CDR1 is MDHEN and CDR2 is SYDVKM. The CDR3 runs 16 residues. This CDR3 reads CASSLIRGVVVSEQYF. The CDR3 nucleotides read TGTGCCAGCAGTTTGATCAGGGGCGTCGTTGTCTCCGAGCAGTACTTC.

The genes are TRBV10-3 and TRBJ1-6; D is ambiguous. The germline V gene has CDR1 ENHRY and CDR2 SYGVKD. V was pared by 2 bases and J by 13 bases, with 21 bases between. This CDR3 comprises 16 residues. CDR3 amino acids: CAISERGGLGSGPLHF. The CDR3 DNA is TGTGCCATCAGTGAGAGAGGTGGGCTAGGAAGCGGGCCCCTCCACTTT.

This rearrangement joins TRBV5-4 to TRBJ2-1; the match to TRBD2 covers 7 bases. The CDR3 contains 15 residues. Trimming at V came to 0 bases and at J to 3 bases, leaving 3 bases not matched to a gene. From germline, CDR1 is SGHNT and CDR2 YYREEE (reference sequence). The CDR3 sequence is CASSLGASGYNEQFF. DNA for the CDR3: TGTGCCAGCAGCTTGGGGGCTAGCGGCTACAATGAGCAGTTCTTC.

The count of this clone is one. This chain connects TRBV11-2 to TRBJ2-5; D might be TRBD1 or TRBD2, each matching 6 bases. Germline assignment: CDR1 SGHAT and CDR2 FQNNGV. V shed 7 bases and J shed 2 bases, with 17 bases lying between them. The CDR3 is 15 amino acids. This CDR3 is CASIRTRGAQETQYF. The CDR3 bases are TGTGCCAGCATCCGAACTAGGGGGGCACAAGAGACCCAGTACTTC.

V usage is TRBV11-2 and J usage is TRBJ1-4, with D perhaps TRBD1 (6 bases). This CDR3 is 16 amino acids long. V lost 4 bases, J lost 8 bases, and 20 bases lay in between. Germline CDR1 reads SGHAT; CDR2 reads FQNNGV. CDR3 DNA: TGTGCCAGCAGCTCGGACTACTGGGGGGGCGACGAAAAACTGTTTTTT. Translated: CASSSDYWGGDEKLFF.

V gene TRBV19 combines with J gene TRBJ2-7; 13 positions agree with TRBD2. The ends lost 1 base at V and 2 bases at J; junction bases unmatched: 5. Germline lookup yields CDR1 LNHDA and CDR2 SQIVND (reference sequence). The CDR3 is 17 residues long. DNA of the CDR3: TGTGCCAGTAGTATAGGAGGACTAGCGGGAGCTACCTACGAGCAGTACTTC. It encodes CASSIGGLAGATYEQYF.

The chain carries TRBV28 and TRBJ2-7; 7 nucleotides match TRBD2. This CDR3 is 17 amino acids long. V lost 5 bases to trimming and J lost 5 bases; unmatched junction nucleotides: 18. From germline, CDR1 is MDHEN and CDR2 SYDVKM. CDR3: CASSPPRAGRVQHEQYF. Here the CDR3 DNA reads TGTGCCAGCAGTCCCCCCAGGGCTGGGAGGGTCCAACACGAGCAGTACTTC.

This chain joins TRBV5-1 and TRBJ2-5; D perhaps matches TRBD1 (5 bases). Germline assignment: CDR1 SGHRS and CDR2 YFSETQ. The CDR3 consists of 16 residues. V lost 4 bases to trimming and J lost 5 bases, with 21 bases between them. CDR3 amino acids: CASSRTGGQGSETQYF. The CDR3 DNA follows: TGCGCCAGCAGCCGAACGGGTGGTCAGGGTTCGGAGACCCAGTACTTC.

This sequence joins TRBV19 and TRBJ2-1; possible D gene TRBD2, 6 bases. The germline V gene encodes CDR1 LNHDA and CDR2 SQIVND (reference sequence). The V end was cut by 1 base, the J end by 4 bases, with 11 bases between. The CDR3 is 15 residues long. The CDR3 DNA is TGTGCCAGTAGTATAGCGGGGGACCCTTACAATGAGCAGTTCTTC. Encoded protein: CASSIAGDPYNEQFF.

The CDR3 here is CASSYSGGQGEGAFF. Here the CDR3 DNA reads TGTGCCAGCAGTTACTCCGGGGGACAGGGTGAGGGTGCTTTCTTT. This sequence joins TRBV6-5 and TRBJ1-1; 9 bases match TRBD1. The CDR3 covers 15 residues. The V gene's germline CDR1 is MNHEY and CDR2 SVGAGI. The ends lost 0 bases at V and 11 bases at J; junction bases unmatched: 10.

The DNA for the CDR3 is TGTGCCAGCAGCGTAGGAGCGGAGCACACCTACGAGCAGTACTTC. The encoded protein is CASSVGAEHTYEQYF. The rearrangement uses TRBV9 and TRBJ2-7; D is possibly TRBD2 (5 bases). The CDR3 contains 15 residues. Trimming pared 0 bases from V and 2 bases from J, leaving 12 bases between. Per germline, CDR1 SGDLS and CDR2 YYNGEE.

The rearrangement joins TRBV2 to TRBJ2-7, with D possibly being TRBD2 (6 bases). The germline V and J ends were trimmed by 8 bases and 0 bases, with 14 bases remaining between them. This CDR3 contains 14 residues. Germline CDR1 is SNHLY and CDR2 is FYNNEI. The CDR3 protein is CASLRRESSYEQYF. CDR3 coding DNA: TGTGCCAGCTTAAGGCGGGAAAGCTCCTACGAGCAGTACTTC.

The V call is TRBV5-6, the J call TRBJ1-3, with 9 bases matching TRBD1. Trimming took 0 bases from V and 1 from J; bases not matched to a gene: 2. The germline gives CDR1 SGHDT, CDR2 YYEEEE. The CDR3 loop spans 16 amino acids. CDR3 amino acids: CASSLVGTGSGNTIYF. CDR3 DNA: TGTGCCAGCAGCTTGGTTGGGACAGGGTCTGGAAACACCATATATTTT.

This clone came up a few times. V usage is TRBV11-3 and J usage is TRBJ1-5; TRBD1 might be the D (6 bases). V lost 0 bases to trimming and J lost 4 bases, with 7 bases between them. The CDR3 totals 14 residues. Germline assignment: CDR1 SGHNT and CDR2 YENEEA. CDR3 DNA sequence: TGTGCCAGCAGCTTAGACGGACAGAATCAGCCCCAGCATTTT. It encodes CASSLDGQNQPQHF.

The chain employs TRBV2 and TRBJ2-7, with 9 bases that match TRBD2. There are 17 residues in the CDR3. CDR1 SNHLY and CDR2 FYNNEI come from the germline V gene. Trimming took 6 bases from V and 1 from J; bases not matched to a gene: 13. Here the CDR3 DNA reads TGTGCCAGCAGGACCTCCAGGGGGGCGGGAGGGTCCTACGAGCAGTACTTC. Its translation: CASRTSRGAGGSYEQYF. Variable domain in full (rest from reference TRBV2 and TRBJ2-7): EPEVTQTPSHQVTQMGQEVILRCVPISNHLYFYWYRQILGQKVEFLVSFYNNEISEKSEIFDDQFSVERPDGSNFTLKIRSTKLEDSAMYFCASRTSRGAGGSYEQYFGPGTRLTVT.

The chain carries TRBV5-4 and TRBJ2-2; a weak D match, TRBD2 (5 bases). Germline assignment: CDR1 SGHNT and CDR2 YYREEE (reference sequence). This CDR3 spans 14 amino acids. With 6 bases removed from V and 4 bases from J, the gap between germline ends came to 13 bases. The DNA of the CDR3 is TGTGCCAGCACCGAGGAGACTATCACCGGGGAGCTGTTTTTT. Its protein is CASTEETITGELFF.